These 30 T cell receptor beta chains were all obtained from the same sample, sequenced in a study of memory CD4+ T cells and cytomegalovirus serostatus. TCRdb keeps only in-frame clones here, not all; method: immunoSEQ multiplex PCR. The sample lists approximately 44,000 clones; about 79% were seen once. The sort gate was single viable CD3+CD4+CD8-CD45RO+ cells for memory CD4+ T cells. Sequenced material: memory CD4+ T cells from blood. The receptors were gathered from an adult in good health and CMV-seronegative.

The V gene is TRBV6-6, the J gene TRBJ2-7; maybe TRBD1 (5 bases). Germline loops: CDR1 MNHNY, CDR2 SVGAGI (reference sequence). V was cut by 8 bases and J by 2 bases, with 13 bases left in between. The CDR3 sequence is 13 residues long. The CDR3 DNA follows: TGTGCCAGCGCAGTGGGCAGGGCCTACGAGCAGTACTTC. It encodes CASAVGRAYEQYF.

V usage is TRBV11-2 and J usage is TRBJ2-3; TRBD2 is a possible D gene (6 bases). The germline V and J ends were trimmed by 0 bases and 4 bases, with 14 bases remaining between them. This CDR3 spans 16 amino acids. Germline V CDR1 and CDR2: SGHAT, FQNNGV. DNA for the CDR3: TGTGCCAGCAGCTTAGAGCCAGCGCGGAGGGCAGATACGCAGTATTTT. Protein sequence: CASSLEPARRADTQYF.

The chain couples TRBV7-2 to TRBJ2-3, with TRBD2 matching over 7 bases. Per the germline V gene, CDR1 is SGHTA and CDR2 is FQGNSA. After removal of 1 base from V and 3 bases from J, the junction contained 4 bases not matched to a gene. The CDR3 length is 15 residues. The CDR3 loop is CASSLGLAETDTQYF. CDR3 in DNA: TGTGCCAGCAGCTTAGGGCTAGCGGAGACAGATACGCAGTATTTT. The complete variable domain, with remaining parts taken from reference TRBV7-2 and TRBJ2-3, reads GAGVSQSPSNKVTEKGKDVELRCDPISGHTALYWYRQSLGQGLEFLIYFQGNSAPDKSGLPSDRFSAERTGGSVSTLTIQRTQQEDSAVYLCASSLGLAETDTQYFGPGTRLTVL.

J is TRBJ1-1 and V is TRBV5-8; 7 bases map to TRBD1. The CDR3 is 16 amino acids. Germline CDR1 is SGHTS and CDR2 is YDEGEE. The V segment lost 3 bases and the J segment 0 bases; nucleotides outside the gene matches: 8. Written as DNA, the CDR3 is TGTGCCAGCAGCTCCCGACAGGGCCGGCTGAACACTGAAGCTTTCTTT. Its translation: CASSSRQGRLNTEAFF. Variable domain in full (rest from reference TRBV5-8 and TRBJ1-1): EAGVTQSPTHLIKTRGQQATLRCSPISGHTSVYWYQQALGLGLQFLLWYDEGEERNRGNFPPRFSGRQFPNYSSELNVNALELEDSALYLCASSSRQGRLNTEAFFGQGTRLTVV.

This chain links TRBV9 with TRBJ2-7; possible D gene TRBD2, 6 bases. Trimming stripped 4 bases from V and 3 bases from J, with 14 bases between. The CDR3 has 14 amino acids. In germline, CDR1 is SGDLS, CDR2 YYNGEE. The CDR3 DNA follows: TGTGCCAGCAGCTTTCAACCGGGAGACTACGAGCAGTACTTC. It encodes CASSFQPGDYEQYF.

By share, this clone counts as medium-sized (0.01 to 0.1%). This sequence joins TRBV30 and TRBJ1-5, with D possibly being TRBD1 (6 bases). Germline-derived CDR1 and CDR2 are GTSNPN and SVGIG (reference sequence). Trimming took 2 bases from V and 7 from J, leaving 12 bases between them. The CDR3 totals 13 residues. This chain's CDR3 is CAWSPGASQPQHF. The CDR3 region has the DNA TGTGCCTGGAGTCCAGGGGCCAGCCAGCCCCAGCATTTT.

This clone appeared once. The chain carries TRBV6-5 and TRBJ1-3; 8 nucleotides match TRBD1. Germline assignment: CDR1 MNHEY and CDR2 SVGAGI. The junction had 6 bases not matched to a gene; V was cut back by 6 bases and J by 8 bases. This CDR3 spans 13 amino acids. The CDR3 DNA reads as TGTGCCAGCAGGAACGACAGGGGTGACACCATATATTTT. Translating it yields CASRNDRGDTIYF.

The V and J genes are TRBV29-1 and TRBJ1-6; 7 bases agree with TRBD1. Germline V lookup: CDR1 SQVTM, CDR2 ANQGSEA. Trimming at V came to 5 bases and at J to 10 bases, leaving 11 bases not matched to a gene. This CDR3 contains 14 residues. CDR3 sequence: CSVRQGPKGSPLHF. CDR3 nucleotide sequence: TGCAGCGTTCGACAGGGTCCCAAAGGATCACCCCTCCACTTT.

Only one count was recorded for this clone. V is TRBV28 and J is TRBJ1-2; D unresolved. Germline CDR1 and CDR2: MDHEN and SYDVKM. This CDR3 comprises 16 residues. V was pared by 2 bases and J by 5 bases, with 18 bases between. CDR3 in amino acids: CASSLNLGPEKYGYTF. The CDR3 coding sequence is TGTGCCAGCAGTTTAAATCTAGGTCCCGAAAAATATGGCTACACCTTC.

This sequence joins TRBV14 and TRBJ2-1, with TRBD2 matching over 7 bases. The CDR3 spans 13 residues. V lost 0 bases, J lost 15 bases, and 8 bases stayed unmatched. CDR1 is SGHDN, CDR2 FVKESK, per germline. CDR3 sequence: CASSQDLAGVGFF. As DNA, the CDR3 is TGTGCCAGCAGCCAAGATCTCGCGGGAGTAGGGTTCTTC.

This clone came up a few times. V is TRBV5-1 and J is TRBJ2-2, with D hard to call. Germline V gives CDR1 SGHRS, CDR2 YFSETQ. This CDR3 is built from 15 residues. V shed 4 bases and J shed 1 base, with 11 bases lying between them. Written as DNA, the CDR3 is TGCGCCAGCAGCCCCAGCCAACGGAACACCGGGGAGCTGTTTTTT. As protein: CASSPSQRNTGELFF.

The chain recombines TRBV2 with TRBJ2-1; possibly TRBD2 for D (5 bases). Germline CDR1 reads SNHLY; CDR2 reads FYNNEI. The length of the CDR3 is 15 residues. Deletions cut 6 bases from V and 7 bases from J, with 19 bases between. CDR3 in amino acids: CASRDIGIGENEQFF. Written as DNA, the CDR3 is TGTGCCAGCAGGGATATTGGGATTGGGGAGAATGAGCAGTTCTTC.

The gene calls are TRBV4-3 and TRBJ2-3, with no clear D. The CDR3 covers 14 residues. CDR1 is LGHNA, CDR2 YSLEER, per germline. Trimming stripped 4 bases from V and 6 bases from J, with 14 bases between. The CDR3 DNA sequence: TGCGCCAGCAGCCGAGGTCGGTCAAGCGATACGCAGTATTTT. Encoded protein: CASSRGRSSDTQYF.

This sequence joins TRBV7-8 and TRBJ2-2, with 8 nucleotides matching TRBD1. There are 15 residues in the CDR3. The germline V gene encodes CDR1 SGHVS and CDR2 FQNEAQ. V lost 3 bases and J lost 7; bases outside the gene matches: 7. The CDR3 region has the DNA TGTGCCAGCAGCTTTCAGGGGGCGGGTAACGGGGAGCTGTTTTTT. This encodes CASSFQGAGNGELFF. Full variable domain (rest looked up from reference TRBV7-8 and TRBJ2-2): GAGVSQSPRYKVAKRGQDVALRCDPISGHVSLFWYQQALGQGPEFLTYFQNEAQLDKSGLPSDRFFAERPEGSVSTLKIQRTQQEDSAVYLCASSFQGAGNGELFFGEGSRLTVL.

This chain joins TRBV5-1 and TRBJ2-2, with D possibly matching TRBD1 (6 bases). The CDR3 runs to 15 residues. Trimming left V 3 bases short and J 3 bases short, with 12 bases between. Germline V gene sequence: CDR1 SGHRS, CDR2 YFSETQ. CDR3 coding DNA: TGCGCCAGCAGCTCCTCCAGGGGCTACACCGGGGAGCTGTTTTTT. Its translation is CASSSSRGYTGELFF.

The V gene is TRBV6-6, the J gene TRBJ2-1; TRBD2 aligns across 9 bases. The CDR3 spans 15 residues. V lost 6 bases to trimming and J lost 5 bases; unmatched junction nucleotides: 8. Germline V lookup: CDR1 MNHNY, CDR2 SVGAGI (reference sequence). In DNA, the CDR3 is TGTGCCAGCAGACCAACAGCGGGAGGTAACAATGAGCAGTTCTTC. It translates to CASRPTAGGNNEQFF.

The V call is TRBV6-6, the J call TRBJ2-1, with 8 bases that match TRBD2. The CDR3 extends over 16 amino acids. Looked up from germline, CDR1 is MNHNY and CDR2 is SVGAGI (reference sequence). The V gene end was trimmed by 3 bases and the J gene end by 7 bases; junction bases not matched to a gene: 11. The CDR3 nucleotides are TGTGCCAGCAGTTATCCCCGGCTAGCGGGCTATAATGAGCAGTTCTTC. Protein product: CASSYPRLAGYNEQFF.

The rearrangement uses TRBV28 and TRBJ1-1, with D maybe TRBD1 (5 bases). The CDR3 totals 14 residues. Germline values: CDR1 MDHEN, CDR2 SYDVKM. Trimming left V 6 bases short and J 4 bases short, with 15 bases between. The CDR3, as DNA: TGTGCCAGCAGGGGGGGTTCGGGGCGCACTGAAGCTTTCTTT. Its protein is CASRGGSGRTEAFF. Drawing the rest from reference TRBV28 and TRBJ1-1, the complete variable domain is DVKVTQSSRYLVKRTGEKVFLECVQDMDHENMFWYRQDPGLGLRLIYFSYDVKMKEKGDIPEGYSVSREKKERFSLILESASTNQTSMYLCASRGGSGRTEAFFGQGTRLTVV.

The chain combines TRBV11-3 with TRBJ2-7, with a weak D call TRBD2 (6 bases). The V gene lost 11 bases and the J gene lost 4 bases, with 12 bases spanning the gap. Per germline, CDR1 SGHNT and CDR2 YENEEA. CDR3 size: 11 residues. CDR3 DNA sequence: TGTGCCCTAAGAGGGAGGTACGAGCAGTACTTC. As protein: CALRGRYEQYF.

J is TRBJ1-5 and V is TRBV7-3; possible D gene TRBD1, 6 bases. V was cut by 1 base and J by 3 bases, with 13 bases left in between. This CDR3 has 16 residues. The germline CDR1 and CDR2 sequences are SGHTA and FQGTGA. The CDR3: CASSLKVTGFNQPQHF. Here the CDR3 DNA reads TGTGCCAGCAGCTTAAAAGTGACAGGTTTCAATCAGCCCCAGCATTTT. The whole variable domain, remainder taken from reference TRBV7-3 and TRBJ1-5, is GAGVSQTPSNKVTEKGKYVELRCDPISGHTALYWYRQSLGQGPEFLIYFQGTGAADDSGLPNDRFFAVRPEGSVSTLKIQRTERGDSAVYLCASSLKVTGFNQPQHFGDGTRLSIL.

The chain joins TRBV7-2 to TRBJ2-5; D is possibly TRBD2 (5 bases). Germline V gene lookup returns CDR1 SGHTA and CDR2 FQGNSA. The CDR3 sequence is 17 residues long. V lost 1 base and J lost 5, with 20 bases in between. The CDR3 sequence is CASSLGLERGGGETQYF. The CDR3 coding sequence is TGTGCCAGCAGCTTAGGACTCGAGCGCGGAGGTGGCGAGACCCAGTACTTC.

The gene calls are TRBV7-2 and TRBJ1-2; D not resolved. V lost 1 base and J lost 7, with 10 bases in between. The CDR3 loop spans 13 amino acids. CDR1 is SGHTA, CDR2 FQGNSA, per germline. The CDR3 sequence: CASSLDLNGGYTF. CDR3 nucleotide sequence: TGTGCCAGCAGCTTAGATTTGAATGGTGGCTACACCTTC. The full variable domain, its missing parts supplied by reference TRBV7-2 and TRBJ1-2, is GAGVSQSPSNKVTEKGKDVELRCDPISGHTALYWYRQSLGQGLEFLIYFQGNSAPDKSGLPSDRFSAERTGGSVSTLTIQRTQQEDSAVYLCASSLDLNGGYTFGSGTRLTVV.

The rearrangement uses TRBV7-9 and TRBJ2-3, with D unresolved. V lost 5 bases and J 4 bases, leaving 7 bases between the germline ends. Looked up from germline, CDR1 is SEHNR and CDR2 is FQNEAQ (reference sequence). The CDR3 runs to 12 residues. The DNA for the CDR3 is TGTGCCAGCAGCCCCCCGGCAGATACGCAGTATTTT. Protein product: CASSPPADTQYF.

V is TRBV5-4 and J is TRBJ2-7; 9 nucleotides line up with TRBD2. Germline CDR1 SGHNT, CDR2 YYREEE (reference sequence). This CDR3 has 15 amino acids. Germline trimming cut 0 bases from V and 4 bases from J; bases unmatched to any gene: 5. CDR3: CASSLGAGGSYEQYF. CDR3 nucleotide sequence: TGTGCCAGCAGCTTGGGGGCGGGAGGGTCGTACGAGCAGTACTTC.

The chain combines TRBV28 with TRBJ1-5; D ambiguous. The CDR3 runs 19 residues. V was clipped by 1 base and J by 2 bases, with 21 bases between them. Germline V lookup: CDR1 MDHEN, CDR2 SYDVKM. As DNA, the CDR3 is TGTGCCAGCAGTTTATATGCCAGGAGATTGTTGATGGGCAATCAGCCCCAGCATTTT. Residues: CASSLYARRLLMGNQPQHF. Full variable domain (outside the CDR3, taken from reference TRBV28 and TRBJ1-5): DVKVTQSSRYLVKRTGEKVFLECVQDMDHENMFWYRQDPGLGLRLIYFSYDVKMKEKGDIPEGYSVSREKKERFSLILESASTNQTSMYLCASSLYARRLLMGNQPQHFGDGTRLSIL.

The chain couples TRBV21-1 to TRBJ2-5; the table assigns TRBD2, which was not confirmed against the DNA. TRBV21-1 is annotated as a pseudogene. The CDR3 sequence is 15 residues long. The CDR3 region is CASFRAGGPGETQYF. CDR3 sequence (DNA): TGTGCCAGCTTCAGAGCGGGAGGGCCCGGAGAGACCCAGTACTTC.

This clone is a singleton in its sample. This chain links TRBV15 with TRBJ2-7; 7 positions agree with TRBD2. The germline gives CDR1 LNHNV, CDR2 YYDKDF (reference sequence). The V and J ends lost 0 bases and 6 bases, in that order; junction bases with no gene match: 11. The CDR3 runs to 16 residues. CDR3 sequence (DNA): TGTGCCACCAGCAGAGATCGGGGATCATCGGGGGGCGAGCAGTACTTC. This gives the protein CATSRDRGSSGGEQYF.

The V gene is TRBV11-2, the J gene TRBJ2-5, with D maybe TRBD1 (6 bases). CDR3 length equals 13 residues. The germline gives CDR1 SGHAT, CDR2 FQNNGV. The ends were cut back, 5 bases at V and 2 bases at J, with 9 bases in the middle. CDR3 DNA: TGTGCCAGCAGCCTACAGGGACAAGAGACCCAGTACTTC. Its protein is CASSLQGQETQYF.

A few counts support this clone. The chain uses TRBV28 and TRBJ1-5, with 7 nucleotides matching TRBD1. Per germline, CDR1 MDHEN and CDR2 SYDVKM. The CDR3 length is 14 residues. V shed 5 bases, J shed 4 bases, and the junction held 5 bases outside the gene matches. The CDR3 DNA follows: TGTGCCAGCAGTCTCCCAGGGGGAAATCAGCCCCAGCATTTT. Protein sequence: CASSLPGGNQPQHF.

The chain recombines TRBV9 with TRBJ2-5, with 7 bases lining up with TRBD2. V was pared by 2 bases and J by 5 bases, with 9 bases of the junction left unmatched. The V gene's germline CDR1 is SGDLS and CDR2 YYNGEE. The CDR3 loop spans 15 amino acids. The CDR3 nucleotides read TGTGCCAGCAGCGTGTCGCGGGAGAGGGGTGAGACCCAGTACTTC. This codes for CASSVSRERGETQYF.